The 3 T cell receptor beta chains below come from one sample, sequenced in a study of beta chain features in type 1 diabetes. The authors reverse transcribed all of the isolated RNA, so sequencing captured expressed TCRB transcripts. The method was immunoSEQ multiplex PCR; TCRdb's version includes in-frame clones alone and lacks a portion of them. The data contain around 150,000 clones, less than 9% of them seen just once; the ten biggest clones take up about 1.3%. The sequencing sample was made of central memory CD4+ T cells from blood. These TCRs come from a woman aged 25 to 45 in good health.

A remark on this clone: The same CDR3 arises from other DNA sequences in this sample as well. The CDR3 is CAWSVDRVSYEQYF. In nucleotides, the CDR3 is TGTGCCTGGAGTGTGGACAGGGTTTCCTACGAGCAGTACTTC. The chain recombines TRBV30 with TRBJ2-7, with 8 bases that match TRBD1. CDR3 length: 14 residues. Germline CDR1 is GTSNPN and CDR2 is SVGIG (reference sequence). V was pared by 0 bases and J by 1 base, with 2 bases of the junction left unmatched.

This clone was observed a handful of times. The genes are TRBV30 and TRBJ2-1, with 12 bases identical to TRBD2. This CDR3 region has 14 residues. Unmatched junction bases numbered 8, after V lost 8 bases and J lost 6 bases. CDR1 is GTSNPN, CDR2 SVGIG, per germline (reference sequence). In DNA form, the CDR3 reads TGTGCCGGATCTAGCGGGAGGGCTCTCAATGAGCAGTTCTTC. Encoded protein: CAGSSGRALNEQFF. The full variable domain, in which reference TRBV30 and TRBJ2-1 provide the parts outside the CDR3, is SQTIHQWPATLVQPVGSPLSLECTVEGTSNPNLYWYRQAAGRGLQLLFYSVGIGQISSEVPQNLSASRPQDRQFILSSKKLLLSDSGFYLCAGSSGRALNEQFFGPGTRLTVL.

This clone turned up a few times. V and J are TRBV5-4 and TRBJ2-3; TRBD2 agrees at 11 bases. The V and J ends lost 2 bases and 4 bases, in that order; junction bases with no gene match: 6. The V gene's germline CDR1 is SGHNT and CDR2 YYREEE (reference sequence). The CDR3 length is 16 residues. The CDR3 sequence: CASSLTSGSVSDTQYF. The CDR3 nucleotides are TGTGCCAGCAGCTTAACTAGCGGGAGCGTCTCAGATACGCAGTATTTT.